These 12 T cell receptor beta chains share one sample of origin, sequenced in a study of identical twins. One entry per CDR3 protein results from TCRdb running MiXCR on the 5' RACE reads. The sample includes around 490,000 distinct CDR3 sequences, around 20% of them seen just once. In addition, the sample was reused for a study of yellow fever vaccine responses in identical twins.

Input material: CD4+ T cells sorted from blood. The origin of the receptors is a woman younger than 35 in good health.

This clonotype was counted between two and nine times. The V call is TRBV11-2, the J call TRBJ1-3; maybe TRBD1 (5 bases). This CDR3 has 13 amino acids. The germline gives CDR1 SGHAT, CDR2 FQNNGV. V lost 5 bases, J lost 9 bases, and 14 bases lay in between. The CDR3 spells CASSMGTLATIYF. DNA for the CDR3: TGTGCCAGCAGCATGGGGACCTTAGCCACCATATATTTT.

The rearrangement links TRBV5-1 to TRBJ2-1; TRBD2 agrees at 14 bases. V dropped 3 bases and J dropped 8; count of bases not matched to a gene: 7. Germline lookup yields CDR1 SGHRS and CDR2 YFSETQ. The CDR3 loop spans 16 amino acids. The CDR3 sequence: CASSWGLAGAGDEQFF. In DNA form, the CDR3 reads TGCGCCAGCAGCTGGGGACTAGCGGGGGCTGGGGATGAGCAGTTCTTC.

There are a few counts of this clonotype. In DNA, the CDR3 is TGTGCCAGCAGCTTAGAGCGGGTGGCGTGGTTCTTC. This sequence encodes CASSLERVAWFF. The chain links TRBV7-2 to TRBJ2-1; a possible D gene is TRBD2 (6 bases). V lost 1 base to trimming and J lost 15 bases, with 13 bases between them. CDR3 length: 12 amino acids. Per the germline V gene, CDR1 is SGHTA and CDR2 is FQGNSA. Combining the CDR3 with reference TRBV7-2 and TRBJ2-1 gives the whole variable domain GAGVSQSPSNKVTEKGKDVELRCDPISGHTALYWYRQSLGQGLEFLIYFQGNSAPDKSGLPSDRFSAERTGGSVSTLTIQRTQQEDSAVYLCASSLERVAWFFGPGTRLTVL.

A few counts support this clonotype. The genes are TRBV5-1 and TRBJ2-3, with no clear D. Trimming pared 0 bases from V and 2 bases from J, leaving 7 bases between. CDR1 and CDR2 (germline): SGHRS, YFSETQ. The CDR3 loop spans 14 amino acids. The CDR3 loop reads CASSLGRPTDTQYF. CDR3 coding DNA: TGCGCCAGCAGCTTGGGACGGCCCACAGATACGCAGTATTTT. Using reference TRBV5-1 and TRBJ2-3 for the parts outside the CDR3, the full variable domain is KAGVTQTPRYLIKTRGQQVTLSCSPISGHRSVSWYQQTPGQGLQFLFEYFSETQRNKGNFPGRFSGRQFSNSRSEMNVSTLELGDSALYLCASSLGRPTDTQYFGPGTRLTVL.

This chain connects TRBV7-2 to TRBJ2-1; TRBD2 matches 7 bases. The CDR3 is 13 residues long. The trim removed 5 bases at V and 10 bases at J, leaving 8 bases unmatched. CDR1 is SGHTA, CDR2 FQGNSA, per germline. The CDR3 region is CASSTRLAWEQFF. CDR3 DNA sequence: TGTGCCAGCAGCACCCGACTAGCTTGGGAGCAGTTCTTC.

This clonotype was detected only a few times. This sequence joins TRBV5-1 and TRBJ2-1; 9 nucleotides agree with TRBD2. This CDR3 contains 15 residues. The germline CDR1 and CDR2 sequences are SGHRS and YFSETQ. V trimming: 5 bases; J trimming: 6 bases; junction bases outside the gene matches: 9. CDR3 residues: CASSMSLAGPNEQFF. In DNA form, the CDR3 reads TGCGCCAGCAGTATGTCCCTAGCGGGACCCAATGAGCAGTTCTTC. The variable domain in full, with the rest retrieved from reference TRBV5-1 and TRBJ2-1, is KAGVTQTPRYLIKTRGQQVTLSCSPISGHRSVSWYQQTPGQGLQFLFEYFSETQRNKGNFPGRFSGRQFSNSRSEMNVSTLELGDSALYLCASSMSLAGPNEQFFGPGTRLTVL.

This clonotype was counted between two and nine times. The chain uses TRBV9 and TRBJ2-1, with 14 bases matching TRBD2. V dropped 0 bases and J dropped 7; count of bases not matched to a gene: 12. Germline values: CDR1 SGDLS, CDR2 YYNGEE. CDR3 length equals 19 residues. In DNA, the CDR3 is TGTGCCAGCAGCGTAGTCCCTCCGGGACTAGCGGGAGTAGGGAATGAGCAGTTCTTC. Translated, it gives CASSVVPPGLAGVGNEQFF.

This clonotype has more than one count but fewer than ten. The gene calls are TRBV12-3 or TRBV12-4 and TRBJ2-7; weak D call: TRBD2 (5 bases). V gave up 3 bases and J gave up 3 bases, with 18 bases separating them. This CDR3 has 16 residues. CDR3 loop: CASSFAASGGRYEQYF. The CDR3 DNA is TGTGCCAGCAGTTTTGCGGCGAGCGGCGGCCGCTACGAGCAGTACTTC.

This clonotype was recorded at least ten times. The J gene is TRBJ2-3, the V gene TRBV12-3 or TRBV12-4; 10 positions match TRBD2. Trimming at V came to 7 bases and at J to 5 bases, leaving 12 bases not matched to a gene. The CDR3 covers 16 residues. The CDR3: CASKRGRASGGDTQYF. CDR3 sequence (DNA): TGTGCCAGCAAGCGGGGCCGGGCTAGCGGGGGAGATACGCAGTATTTT.

This rearrangement joins TRBV7-9 to TRBJ2-5; no clear D. With 5 bases removed from V and 4 bases from J, the gap between germline ends came to 23 bases. The germline CDR1 and CDR2 sequences are SEHNR and FQNEAQ (reference sequence). This CDR3 region has 17 residues. The CDR3 region is CASSPHGPAEYGETQYF. The CDR3 region has the DNA TGTGCCAGCAGCCCCCATGGACCGGCTGAGTACGGAGAGACCCAGTACTTC.

The chain has TRBV12-3 or TRBV12-4 and TRBJ1-1, with no clear D. The V end lost 3 bases, the J end lost 1 base, and 6 bases lay between the germline ends. The CDR3 totals 13 residues. The CDR3: CASSFTKNTEAFF. CDR3 nucleotides: TGTGCCAGCAGTTTTACAAAGAACACTGAAGCTTTCTTT.

This clonotype was detected only a few times. V gene TRBV5-1 combines with J gene TRBJ2-1, with D unresolved. Germline values: CDR1 SGHRS, CDR2 YFSETQ. CDR3 length equals 15 residues. The ends were cut back, 0 bases at V and 1 base at J, with 8 bases in the middle. The CDR3 reads CASSLVARSYNEQFF. The DNA for the CDR3 is TGCGCCAGCAGCTTGGTGGCGAGGTCCTACAATGAGCAGTTCTTC.